These T cell receptor beta chains were read from a single sample in a study of technical replicates of blood from a few donors. Profiling relied on immunoSEQ multiplex PCR, and the TCRdb table lists in-frame clones only, not all of them. The sample contains about 88,000 clones, about 90% of which appear only once. The sequenced material came from T cells isolated from PBMCs. These receptors came from a human donor in good health. Both conserved end residues are part of each CDR3. The D gene is left open where the match is weak. Size values are once, few and many counts, or a class for expanded clones, and some rows have none.

TGCGCCAGCAGCGAGGGTTCCCCGGGATTAAATCAGCCCCAGCATTTT,CASSEGSPGLNQPQHF,medium-sized,TRBV5-1,TRBJ1-5,-
TGTGCCAGCAGTTTGACAGGGGACATGTACGAGCAGTACTTC,CASSLTGDMYEQYF,-,TRBV28,TRBJ2-7,TRBD1
TGTGCCAGCAGCTTAGCTAAGCCTGGCGGGGGCACAGATACGCAGTATTTT,CASSLAKPGGGTDTQYF,-,TRBV11-3,TRBJ2-3,-
TGTGCCAGCAGCCGTGCGGACAGCGAGCAGTACTTC,CASSRADSEQYF,-,TRBV7-9,TRBJ2-7,-
TGTGCCAGCAGGGGGACAGGGGCTGGGGTAGCTTTCTTT,CASRGTGAGVAFF,-,TRBV2,TRBJ1-1,TRBD1
TGCAGCGCAGGACTAGCGGGAGGGTACGAGCAGTACTTC,CSAGLAGGYEQYF,-,TRBV29-1,TRBJ2-7,TRBD2
TGCAGCGTTGAAGTCGGGACAGGCCGAGAAAAACTGTTTTTT,CSVEVGTGREKLFF,-,TRBV29-1,TRBJ1-4,TRBD1
TGTGCCAGCAGTTTCCGTATTAACTCCGCCTACAATGAGCAGTTCTTC,CASSFRINSAYNEQFF,once,TRBV28,TRBJ2-1,-
TGTGCCAGCAGTCCACTGGACAATGAGCAGTTCTTC,CASSPLDNEQFF,-,TRBV27,TRBJ2-1,-
TGTGCCAGCGTTGGGCAACCGCCAGAGACCCAGTACTTC,CASVGQPPETQYF,-,TRBV7-9,TRBJ2-5,-
TGCGCCAGTACCGAGTTGAGGCGGGAGACCCAGTACTTC,CASTELRRETQYF,once,TRBV5-1,TRBJ2-5,-